A single sample gave rise to the 26 T cell receptor beta chains below, sequenced in a study of CD4 T cells in relation to SARS-CoV-2 and coronaviruses. Unexposed donor CD4+ T cells date from about 2011-2018, before the COVID-19 pandemic. The cells were cultured for less than twelve days before CD4+ T cells were isolated. The antigens of these receptors remain unknown. Sequenced by immunoSEQ multiplex PCR; TCRdb stores in-frame clones only, minus some. The sample includes roughly 29,000 clones, around three quarters seen only once; the top ten take 20% to 25%. Material: CD4+ T cells from PBMCs, cultured in vitro. These receptors originate from a human donor in good health.

The chain uses TRBV2 and TRBJ1-1; perhaps TRBD1 as D (5 bases). From germline, CDR1 is SNHLY and CDR2 FYNNEI. The V end lost 7 bases, the J end lost 4 bases, and 13 bases lay between the germline ends. This CDR3 is 13 amino acids long. Here the CDR3 reads CASTSQGITEAFF. In DNA, the CDR3 is TGTGCCAGCACCAGTCAGGGAATCACTGAAGCTTTCTTT.

V usage is TRBV28 and J usage is TRBJ1-4, with unresolved D. Germline CDR1 and CDR2: MDHEN and SYDVKM. V shed 10 bases and J shed 0 bases, with 9 bases lying between them. The CDR3 totals 13 residues. In DNA, the CDR3 is TGTGCCACCGAGACCTCAACTAATGAAAAACTGTTTTTT. This translates into CATETSTNEKLFF.

The V and J genes are TRBV9 and TRBJ2-7, with 10 bases aligning to TRBD1. After removal of 2 bases from V and 3 bases from J, the junction contained 5 bases not matched to a gene. CDR1 is SGDLS, CDR2 YYNGEE, per germline. The CDR3 runs to 15 residues. Here the CDR3 reads CASSVGGTGDYEQYF. CDR3 in DNA: TGTGCCAGCAGCGTGGGGGGGACAGGGGACTACGAGCAGTACTTC.

The chain links TRBV4-1 to TRBJ2-7; TRBD2 is a possible D gene (7 bases). This CDR3 region has 17 residues. Germline CDR1 reads MGHRA; CDR2 reads YSYEKL. V lost 4 bases and J 0 bases, leaving 19 bases between the germline ends. The CDR3 DNA is TGCGCCAGCAGCCTGACGGGGGGCTGGGGGAGCTCCTACGAGCAGTACTTC. Amino acid sequence: CASSLTGGWGSSYEQYF.

The chain links TRBV7-8 to TRBJ1-1; 8 bases fit TRBD1. Trimming cost V 1 base and J 0 bases; bases outside gene matches: 4. CDR3 length: 16 residues. Looked up from germline, CDR1 is SGHVS and CDR2 is FQNEAQ. The CDR3 sequence: CASSLVLGQVNTEAFF. In DNA form, the CDR3 reads TGTGCCAGCAGCTTAGTGCTGGGACAGGTGAACACTGAAGCTTTCTTT.

The DNA for the CDR3 is TGTGCCAGCAGTTTATCGAATAACTATGGCTACACCTTC. The encoded protein is CASSLSNNYGYTF. This sequence joins TRBV12-3 or TRBV12-4 and TRBJ1-2; no reliable D call. Trimming removed 2 bases at V and 1 base at J, with 5 bases between. The CDR3 consists of 13 residues.

V gene TRBV9 combines with J gene TRBJ2-7; 10 bases are a match to TRBD2. The CDR3 runs 17 residues. CDR1 and CDR2 from the germline V gene are SGDLS and YYNGEE. Trimming removed 4 bases from V and 0 bases from J; junction bases left unmatched: 10. The CDR3 protein is CASSLNSGGTSSYEQYF. The CDR3 DNA sequence: TGTGCCAGCAGCCTTAATAGCGGGGGGACAAGCTCCTACGAGCAGTACTTC.

The chain carries TRBV19 and TRBJ1-4, with D possibly matching TRBD1 (5 bases). CDR1 and CDR2 from the germline V gene are LNHDA and SQIVND (reference sequence). The V end lost 4 bases, the J end lost 4 bases, and 10 bases lay between the germline ends. The CDR3 runs 14 residues. Here the CDR3 reads CASSRGDLNEKLFF. The CDR3 DNA is TGTGCCAGTAGTAGAGGGGACCTTAATGAAAAACTGTTTTTT. The full variable domain, its missing parts supplied by reference TRBV19 and TRBJ1-4, is DGGITQSPKYLFRKEGQNVTLSCEQNLNHDAMYWYRQDPGQGLRLIYYSQIVNDFQKGDIAEGYSVSREKKESFPLTVTSAQKNPTAFYLCASSRGDLNEKLFFGSGTQLSVL.

The rearrangement joins TRBV5-4 to TRBJ2-1; TRBD2 aligns across 7 bases. V shed 2 bases, J shed 5 bases, and the junction held 4 bases outside the gene matches. CDR1 is SGHNT and CDR2 is YYREEE in the germline V gene (reference sequence). CDR3 size: 14 residues. CDR3 coding DNA: TGTGCCAGCAGCTTAAAGCGGGGTAACAATGAGCAGTTCTTC. It codes for CASSLKRGNNEQFF.

This clone showed up just once. The rearrangement links TRBV11-2 to TRBJ1-2, with TRBD1 matching 9 bases. V trimming: 4 bases; J trimming: 6 bases; junction bases outside the gene matches: 18. This CDR3 spans 18 amino acids. The germline CDR1 and CDR2 sequences are SGHAT and FQNNGV. CDR3 nucleotides: TGTGCCAGCAGCTCTACCTTCCAATTTATACAGGGGGCGGATGGCTACACCTTC. It specifies CASSSTFQFIQGADGYTF.

The chain's CDR3 is CASKRDRGDNEQFF. CDR3 nucleotide sequence: TGTGCCAGCAAACGGGACAGGGGAGACAATGAGCAGTTCTTC. The genes are TRBV6-5 and TRBJ2-1; 10 bases agree with TRBD1. This CDR3 contains 14 residues. CDR1 is MNHEY and CDR2 is SVGAGI in the germline V gene. The junction had 5 bases not matched to a gene; V was cut back by 7 bases and J by 5 bases.

The chain joins TRBV6-2 or TRBV6-3 to TRBJ1-1; D is ambiguous. The ends were cut back, 4 bases at V and 2 bases at J, with 14 bases in the middle. Germline V gene data show CDR1 as MNHEY and CDR2 as SVGEGT. The CDR3 extends over 15 amino acids. The CDR3 nucleotides read TGTGCCAGCAGTTCGACGCAGAGACCTAACACTGAAGCTTTCTTT. Protein: CASSSTQRPNTEAFF.

The chain combines TRBV2 with TRBJ2-3, with D unresolved. CDR1 and CDR2 (germline): SNHLY, FYNNEI. This CDR3 spans 15 amino acids. Trimming left V 3 bases short and J 0 bases short, with 10 bases between. The CDR3 DNA follows: TGTGCCAGCAGTGAGATTGAGATAAGCACAGATACGCAGTATTTT. It specifies CASSEIEISTDTQYF.

The V and J genes are TRBV28 and TRBJ2-3; no clear D. Germline CDR1 reads MDHEN; CDR2 reads SYDVKM. This CDR3 has 13 residues. V lost 6 bases, J lost 6 bases, and 13 bases lay in between. The CDR3 DNA reads as TGTGCCAGCAGCTTCAGAGGAACGGATACGCAGTATTTT. Residues: CASSFRGTDTQYF.

The rearrangement joins TRBV29-1 to TRBJ2-5; the D gene is possibly TRBD2 (5 bases). Germline CDR1 reads SQVTM; CDR2 reads ANQGSEA. V was cut by 5 bases and J by 5 bases, with 12 bases left in between. The CDR3 consists of 12 residues. Here the CDR3 DNA reads TGCAGCGTTAGGGCTCCGGGGGAGACCCAGTACTTC. Its protein is CSVRAPGETQYF.

The J gene is TRBJ2-1, the V gene TRBV20-1; 8 nucleotides agree with TRBD1. Losses at the gene ends were 3 bases for V and 7 bases for J; bases not matched to a gene: 5. This CDR3 is 13 amino acids long. The germline V gene has CDR1 DFQATT and CDR2 SNEGSKA (reference sequence). In DNA, the CDR3 is TGCAGTGCTAGTGGACAGGGAAGGAATGAGCAGTTCTTC. As protein: CSASGQGRNEQFF.

The chain couples TRBV7-2 to TRBJ2-7; 8 bases match TRBD2. The germline gives CDR1 SGHTA, CDR2 FQGNSA. The CDR3 has 15 amino acids. With 5 bases clipped from V and 1 base from J, the junction kept 7 bases outside the gene matches. The CDR3 here is CASSQTTSGSYEQYF. The CDR3 coding sequence is TGTGCCAGCAGCCAAACTACTAGCGGTTCCTACGAGCAGTACTTC.

This clone was found a few times. The chain employs TRBV3-1 (or the pseudogene TRBV3-2) and TRBJ1-5; tentative D call: TRBD1 (6 bases). The length of the CDR3 is 13 residues. Trimming removed 0 bases from V and 8 bases from J, with 8 bases in between. Germline assignment: CDR1 LGHDT and CDR2 YNNKEL (reference sequence). CDR3 DNA sequence: TGTGCCAGCAGCCAAGAGAGGGGGGAGCCCCAGCATTTT. This gives the protein CASSQERGEPQHF.

The chain links TRBV7-2 to TRBJ2-3; no clear D. V was clipped by 1 base and J by 0 bases, with 11 bases between them. Germline V gene lookup returns CDR1 SGHTA and CDR2 FQGNSA. CDR3 size: 16 residues. CDR3 sequence: CASSLVGDPSTDTQYF. CDR3 sequence (DNA): TGTGCCAGCAGCTTAGTAGGTGATCCTAGCACAGATACGCAGTATTTT.

The rearrangement joins TRBV5-1 to TRBJ2-7; the match to TRBD2 covers 7 bases. Unmatched junction bases numbered 1, after V lost 3 bases and J lost 4 bases. The CDR3 consists of 12 residues. CDR1 is SGHRS and CDR2 is YFSETQ in the germline V gene. The CDR3 coding sequence is TGCGCCAGCAGCTGGGGGGGTTACGAGCAGTACTTC. Translated, it gives CASSWGGYEQYF.

The chain employs TRBV2 and TRBJ2-3; 10 positions agree with TRBD2. Germline CDR1 is SNHLY and CDR2 is FYNNEI. This CDR3 comprises 14 residues. Trimming at V came to 6 bases and at J to 4 bases, leaving 4 bases not matched to a gene. The CDR3 is CASRELAGSDTQYF. For the CDR3, the DNA is TGTGCCAGCAGGGAACTAGCGGGATCAGATACGCAGTATTTT.

This chain joins TRBV11-1 and TRBJ2-7, with 13 nucleotides matching TRBD2. After removal of 4 bases from V and 5 bases from J, the junction contained 5 bases not matched to a gene. The germline V gene encodes CDR1 SGHAT and CDR2 FQDESV (reference sequence). The CDR3 consists of 15 residues. The CDR3 loop is CASSSTSGRVHEQYF. The CDR3 nucleotides read TGTGCCAGCAGCTCCACTAGCGGGAGGGTCCACGAGCAGTACTTC.

This rearrangement joins TRBV6-5 to TRBJ1-1; 11 nucleotides agree with TRBD1. The CDR3 sequence is 15 residues long. V was pared by 6 bases and J by 3 bases, with 6 bases of the junction left unmatched. Germline V gene lookup returns CDR1 MNHEY and CDR2 SVGAGI. CDR3 amino acids: CASSFGQGADTEAFF. In DNA, the CDR3 is TGTGCCAGCAGCTTTGGACAGGGGGCAGACACTGAAGCTTTCTTT.

The V call is TRBV6-5, the J call TRBJ2-7; D gene unclear. In germline, CDR1 is MNHEY, CDR2 SVGAGI. The CDR3 is made up of 12 amino acids. With 10 bases removed from V and 0 bases from J, the gap between germline ends came to 10 bases. The CDR3, as DNA: TGTGCCACGGAGAGAAGCTCCTACGAGCAGTACTTC. Protein: CATERSSYEQYF.

The V call is TRBV5-1, the J call TRBJ2-7, with no clear D. This CDR3 contains 13 residues. The germline CDR1 and CDR2 sequences are SGHRS and YFSETQ. V was pared by 6 bases and J by 5 bases, with 15 bases between. The CDR3 DNA follows: TGCGCCAGCAAGGACGCCCCGCTCCACGAGCAGTACTTC. Amino acids: CASKDAPLHEQYF.

The genes are TRBV25-1 and TRBJ2-5; 10 bases align to TRBD2. Germline V lookup: CDR1 MGHDK, CDR2 SYGVNS. The CDR3 extends over 14 amino acids. V lost 3 bases, J lost 5 bases, and 3 bases stayed unmatched. The CDR3 DNA reads as TGTGCCAGCAGTGAGTCAGCGGGAGGGGAGACCCAGTACTTC. This codes for CASSESAGGETQYF.